This T cell receptor beta chain was captured by sequencing in a study of blood T cell repertoires in COVID-19. Study information: The samples span acute and convalescent COVID-19 from the United States, Italy and Spain. Sources were T cells, B-cell-depleted T cells, or PBMCs; the material itself was cDNA or gDNA.

Seattle's cohort entered during active infection and was followed longitudinally. As processed by the authors: Reference gene primer amplification yielded estimated nucleated cell counts. Method: immunoSEQ multiplex PCR; TCRdb's copy keeps in-frame clones and lacks some. D and trimming were read from the DNA, whereas the V and J calls and clone size are those reported in that table. The repertoire includes fewer than 350,000 clones, roughly 90% of them detected once, and 3% to 4.5% sits in the top ten. This CDR3 is built from 14 residues. Trimming took 6 bases from V and 1 from J, leaving 12 bases between them. Germline V gives CDR1 ENHRY, CDR2 SYGVKD.

The rearrangement links TRBV10-3 to TRBJ1-1; unclear D gene. Material for sequencing was peripheral blood. The origin of this receptor is a woman aged 60-70 years with COVID-19, enrolled during active disease. Here the CDR3 reads CAIRRDGGNTEAFF. DNA of the CDR3: TGTGCCATCAGGAGAGACGGAGGGAACACTGAAGCTTTCTTT.